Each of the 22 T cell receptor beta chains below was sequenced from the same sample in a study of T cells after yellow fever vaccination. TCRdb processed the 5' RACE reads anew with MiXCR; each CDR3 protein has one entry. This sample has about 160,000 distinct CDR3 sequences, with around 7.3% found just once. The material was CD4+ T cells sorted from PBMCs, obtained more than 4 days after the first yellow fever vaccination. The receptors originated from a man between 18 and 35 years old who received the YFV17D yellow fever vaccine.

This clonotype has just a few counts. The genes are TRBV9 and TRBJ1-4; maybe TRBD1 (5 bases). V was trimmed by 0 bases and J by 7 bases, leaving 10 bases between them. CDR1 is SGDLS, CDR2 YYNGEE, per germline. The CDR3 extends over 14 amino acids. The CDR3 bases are TGTGCCAGCAGCGTAGGGGACGGCTCTGAAAAACTGTTTTTT. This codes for CASSVGDGSEKLFF. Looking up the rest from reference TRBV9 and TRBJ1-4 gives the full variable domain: DSGVTQTPKHLITATGQRVTLRCSPRSGDLSVYWYQQSLDQGLQFLIQYYNGEERAKGNILERFSAQQFPDLHSELNLSSLELGDSALYFCASSVGDGSEKLFFGSGTQLSVL.

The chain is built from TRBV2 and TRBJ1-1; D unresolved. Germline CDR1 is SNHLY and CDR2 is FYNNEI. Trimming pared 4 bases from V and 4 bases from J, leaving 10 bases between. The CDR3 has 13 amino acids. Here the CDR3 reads CASSGEGGTEAFF. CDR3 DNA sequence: TGTGCCAGCAGTGGCGAGGGAGGCACTGAAGCTTTCTTT.

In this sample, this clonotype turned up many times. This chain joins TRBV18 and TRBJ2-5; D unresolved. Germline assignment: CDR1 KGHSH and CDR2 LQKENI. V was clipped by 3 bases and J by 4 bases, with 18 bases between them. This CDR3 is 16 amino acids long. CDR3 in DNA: TGTGCCAGCTCACCGACGACTTACAGAGCCGGAGAGACCCAGTACTTC. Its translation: CASSPTTYRAGETQYF.

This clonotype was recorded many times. CDR3 bases: TGTGCCAGCAGCTGGACAGCGGGGCGGGCAGATACGCAGTATTTT. Its translation is CASSWTAGRADTQYF. This chain uses TRBV11-2 with TRBJ2-3, with D perhaps matching TRBD2 (7 bases). Germline loops: CDR1 SGHAT, CDR2 FQNNGV. CDR3 length: 15 amino acids. The V gene lost 4 bases and the J gene lost 4 bases, with 15 bases spanning the gap.

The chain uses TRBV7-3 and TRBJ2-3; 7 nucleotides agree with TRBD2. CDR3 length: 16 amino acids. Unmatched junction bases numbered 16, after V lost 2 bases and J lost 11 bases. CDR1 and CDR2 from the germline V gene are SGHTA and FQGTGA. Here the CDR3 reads CASSLVYSGVIRVQYF. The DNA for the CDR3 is TGTGCCAGCAGCTTAGTTTACAGCGGGGTAATTAGAGTGCAGTATTTT.

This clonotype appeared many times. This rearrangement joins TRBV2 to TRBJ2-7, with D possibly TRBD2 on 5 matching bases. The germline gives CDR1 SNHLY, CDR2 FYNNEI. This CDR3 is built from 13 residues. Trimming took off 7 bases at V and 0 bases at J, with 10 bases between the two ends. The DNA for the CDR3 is TGTGCCAGCAAATCCGGGAACTCCTACGAGCAGTACTTC. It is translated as CASKSGNSYEQYF.

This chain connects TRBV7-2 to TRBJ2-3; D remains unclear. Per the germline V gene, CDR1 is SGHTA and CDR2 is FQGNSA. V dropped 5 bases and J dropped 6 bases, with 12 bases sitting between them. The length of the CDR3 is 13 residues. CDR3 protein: CASSQTLGDTQYF. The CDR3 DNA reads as TGTGCCAGCAGCCAAACCTTAGGCGATACGCAGTATTTT.

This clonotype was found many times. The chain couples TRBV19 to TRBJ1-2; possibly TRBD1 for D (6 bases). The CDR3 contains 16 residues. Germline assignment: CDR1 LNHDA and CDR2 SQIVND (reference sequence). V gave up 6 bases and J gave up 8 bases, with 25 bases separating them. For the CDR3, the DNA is TGTGCCAGTAGACCCGGGGACATCCTATGGAAGTGGGGCTACACCTTC. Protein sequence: CASRPGDILWKWGYTF.

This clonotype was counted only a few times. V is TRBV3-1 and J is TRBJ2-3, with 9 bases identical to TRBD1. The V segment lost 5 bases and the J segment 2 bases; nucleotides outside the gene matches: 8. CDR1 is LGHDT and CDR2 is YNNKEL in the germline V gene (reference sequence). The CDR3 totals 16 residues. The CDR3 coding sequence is TGTGCCAGCAGCTTATGGACAGGGGCCGACACAGATACGCAGTATTTT. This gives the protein CASSLWTGADTDTQYF.

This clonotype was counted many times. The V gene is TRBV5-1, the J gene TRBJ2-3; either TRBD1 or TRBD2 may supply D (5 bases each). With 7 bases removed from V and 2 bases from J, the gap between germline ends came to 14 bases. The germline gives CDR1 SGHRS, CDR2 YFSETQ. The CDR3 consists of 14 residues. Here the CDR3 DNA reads TGCGCCAGCGCACGGGACGGATACACAGATACGCAGTATTTT. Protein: CASARDGYTDTQYF. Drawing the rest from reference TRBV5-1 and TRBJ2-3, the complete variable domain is KAGVTQTPRYLIKTRGQQVTLSCSPISGHRSVSWYQQTPGQGLQFLFEYFSETQRNKGNFPGRFSGRQFSNSRSEMNVSTLELGDSALYLCASARDGYTDTQYFGPGTRLTVL.

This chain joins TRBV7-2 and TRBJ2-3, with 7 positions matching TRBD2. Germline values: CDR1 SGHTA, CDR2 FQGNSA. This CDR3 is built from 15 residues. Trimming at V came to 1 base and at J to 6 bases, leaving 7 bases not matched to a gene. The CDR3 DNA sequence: TGTGCCAGCAGCTTAGACGGGGGGTTGGGGGATACGCAGTATTTT. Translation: CASSLDGGLGDTQYF. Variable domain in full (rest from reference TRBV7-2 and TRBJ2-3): GAGVSQSPSNKVTEKGKDVELRCDPISGHTALYWYRQSLGQGLEFLIYFQGNSAPDKSGLPSDRFSAERTGGSVSTLTIQRTQQEDSAVYLCASSLDGGLGDTQYFGPGTRLTVL.

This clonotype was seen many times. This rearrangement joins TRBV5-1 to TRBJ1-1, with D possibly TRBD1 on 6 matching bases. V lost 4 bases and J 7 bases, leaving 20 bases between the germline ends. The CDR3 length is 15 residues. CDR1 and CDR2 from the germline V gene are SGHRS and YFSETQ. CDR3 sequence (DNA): TGCGCCAGCAGCCGAGGGGGGGGCCCGAGTGATGAAGCTTTCTTT. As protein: CASSRGGGPSDEAFF.

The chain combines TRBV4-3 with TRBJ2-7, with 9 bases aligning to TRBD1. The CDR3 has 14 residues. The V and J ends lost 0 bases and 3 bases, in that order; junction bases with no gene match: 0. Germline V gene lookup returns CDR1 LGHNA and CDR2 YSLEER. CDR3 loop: CASSQETGGYEQYF. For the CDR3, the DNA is TGCGCCAGCAGCCAAGAGACAGGGGGCTACGAGCAGTACTTC.

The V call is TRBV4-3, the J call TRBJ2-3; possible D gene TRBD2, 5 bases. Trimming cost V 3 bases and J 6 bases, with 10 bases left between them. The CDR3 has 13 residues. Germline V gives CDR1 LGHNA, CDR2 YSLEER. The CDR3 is CASSHAGMDTQYF. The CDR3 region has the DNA TGCGCCAGCAGCCACGCGGGCATGGATACGCAGTATTTT.

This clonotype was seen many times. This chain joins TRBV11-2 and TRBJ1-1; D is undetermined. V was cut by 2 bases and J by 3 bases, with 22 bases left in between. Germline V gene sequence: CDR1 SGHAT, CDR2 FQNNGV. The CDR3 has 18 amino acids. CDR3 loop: CASSLFRFAGEADTEAFF. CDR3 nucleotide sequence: TGTGCCAGCAGCTTATTCCGGTTCGCTGGGGAGGCGGACACTGAAGCTTTCTTT.

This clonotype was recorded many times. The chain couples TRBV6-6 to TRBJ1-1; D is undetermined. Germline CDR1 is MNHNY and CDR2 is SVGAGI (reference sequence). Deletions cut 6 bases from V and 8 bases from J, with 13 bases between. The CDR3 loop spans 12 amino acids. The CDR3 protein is CASSSAVGEAFF. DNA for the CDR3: TGTGCCAGCAGCTCCGCTGTGGGAGAAGCTTTCTTT.

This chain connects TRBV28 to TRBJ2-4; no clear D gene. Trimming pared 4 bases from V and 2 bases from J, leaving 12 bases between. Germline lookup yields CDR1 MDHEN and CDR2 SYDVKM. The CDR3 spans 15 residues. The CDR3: CASSSMTGPKNIQYF. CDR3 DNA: TGTGCCAGCAGTTCAATGACCGGGCCCAAAAACATTCAGTACTTC.

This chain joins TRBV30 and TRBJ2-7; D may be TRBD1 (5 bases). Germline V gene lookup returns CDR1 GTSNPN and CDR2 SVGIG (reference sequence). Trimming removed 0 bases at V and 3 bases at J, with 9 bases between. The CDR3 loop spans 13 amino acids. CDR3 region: CAWSVDSNYEQYF. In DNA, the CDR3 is TGTGCCTGGAGTGTAGACAGTAACTACGAGCAGTACTTC.

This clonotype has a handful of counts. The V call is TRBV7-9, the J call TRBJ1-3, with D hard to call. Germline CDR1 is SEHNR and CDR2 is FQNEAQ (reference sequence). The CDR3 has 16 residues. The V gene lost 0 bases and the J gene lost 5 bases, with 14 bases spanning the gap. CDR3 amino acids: CASSLAGSSGRNTIYF. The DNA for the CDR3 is TGTGCCAGCAGCTTAGCGGGTTCGTCCGGTAGAAACACCATATATTTT.

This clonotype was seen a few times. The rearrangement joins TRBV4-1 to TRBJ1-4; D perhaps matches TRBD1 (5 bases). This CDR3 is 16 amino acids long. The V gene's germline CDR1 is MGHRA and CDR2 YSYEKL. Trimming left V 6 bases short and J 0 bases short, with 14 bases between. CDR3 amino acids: CASRRGPVATNEKLFF. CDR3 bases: TGCGCCAGCAGAAGGGGTCCCGTGGCAACTAATGAAAAACTGTTTTTT.

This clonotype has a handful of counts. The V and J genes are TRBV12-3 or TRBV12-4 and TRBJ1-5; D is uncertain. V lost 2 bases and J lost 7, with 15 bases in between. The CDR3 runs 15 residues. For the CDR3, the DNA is TGTGCCAGCAGTTTAAAAGAACCGACCGGCCAGCCCCAGCATTTT. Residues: CASSLKEPTGQPQHF.

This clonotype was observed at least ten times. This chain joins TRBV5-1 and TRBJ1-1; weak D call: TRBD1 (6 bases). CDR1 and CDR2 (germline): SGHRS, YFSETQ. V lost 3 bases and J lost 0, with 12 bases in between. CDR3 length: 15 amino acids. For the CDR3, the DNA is TGCGCCAGCAGCTCCTCCGGGGGGCTGAACACTGAAGCTTTCTTT. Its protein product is CASSSSGGLNTEAFF.